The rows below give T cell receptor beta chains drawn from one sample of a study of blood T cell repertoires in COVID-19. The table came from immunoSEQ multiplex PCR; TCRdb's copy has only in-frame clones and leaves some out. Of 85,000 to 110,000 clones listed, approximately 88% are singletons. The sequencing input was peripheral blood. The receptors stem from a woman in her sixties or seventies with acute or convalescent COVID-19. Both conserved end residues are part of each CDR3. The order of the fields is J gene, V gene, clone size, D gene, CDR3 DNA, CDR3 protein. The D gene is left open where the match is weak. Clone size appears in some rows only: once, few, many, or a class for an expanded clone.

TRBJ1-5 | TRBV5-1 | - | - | TGCGCCAGCAGCTTGGTCGGGCCCAGGGTGTTTCAGCCCCAGCATTTT | CASSLVGPRVFQPQHF
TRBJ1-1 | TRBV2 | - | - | TGTGCCAGCAGTGGTTTAGCCAGGAACACTGAAGCTTTCTTT | CASSGLARNTEAFF
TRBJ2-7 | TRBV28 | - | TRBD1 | TGTGCCAGCTCCGTGCCAGGACAGGGAAATAGCGAGCAGTACTTC | CASSVPGQGNSEQYF
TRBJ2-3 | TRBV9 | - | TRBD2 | TGTGCCAGCAGCCCCACGGCGGGAGGTTGGTCAGATACGCAGTATTTT | CASSPTAGGWSDTQYF
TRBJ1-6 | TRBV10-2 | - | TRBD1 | TGCGCCGCCGGGACAGGGTTATCACCCCTCCACTTT | CAAGTGLSPLHF
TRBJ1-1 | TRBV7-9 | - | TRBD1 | TGTGCCAGCAGCTTAGGACAGGGCGCTGAAGCTTTCTTT | CASSLGQGAEAFF
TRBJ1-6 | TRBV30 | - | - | TGTGCCTGGAGTAATAATGGCGCCGGGAATTCACCCCTCCACTTT | CAWSNNGAGNSPLHF
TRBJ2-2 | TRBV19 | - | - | TGTGCCAGTAGGATTCTCCGTCTAGGAGAAACCGGGGAGCTGTTTTTT | CASRILRLGETGELFF
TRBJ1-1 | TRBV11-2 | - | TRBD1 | TGTGCCAGCAGCTTAGATAGGGGGCAGGAAGCTTTCTTT | CASSLDRGQEAFF
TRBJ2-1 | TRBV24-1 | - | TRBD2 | TGTGCCACCAGTGATTCCGGACTAGCGGGAGTCGGTGAGCAGTTCTTC | CATSDSGLAGVGEQFF
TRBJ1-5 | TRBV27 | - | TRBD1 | TGTGCCAGCGGCAACAGGGGTCAGCCCCAGCATTTT | CASGNRGQPQHF
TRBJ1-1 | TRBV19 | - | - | TGTGCCAGTAGTATGGGGGGAGGGGCCGCTGAAGCTTTCTTT | CASSMGGGAAEAFF
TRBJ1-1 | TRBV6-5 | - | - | TGTGCCGGGGAATCGGCGGGAAACCAAGCTTTCTTT | CAGESAGNQAFF
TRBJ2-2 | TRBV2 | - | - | TGTGCCAGCAGTTTGTCCGACGGGAGAACGACCGGGGAGCTGTTTTTT | CASSLSDGRTTGELFF
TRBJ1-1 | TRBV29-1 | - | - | TGCAGCGCTTCGGGGGGGTTGGCGGCTTTCTTT | CSASGGLAAFF
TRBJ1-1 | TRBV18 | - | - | TGTGCCAGCTCACCAAAGGCACAGGGTGAAGCTTTCTTT | CASSPKAQGEAFF
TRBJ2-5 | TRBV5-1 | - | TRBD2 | TGCGCCAGCCAAAGAGGGACTAGCGGACAAGAGACCCAGTACTTC | CASQRGTSGQETQYF
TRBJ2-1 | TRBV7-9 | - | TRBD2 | TGTGCCAGTCATCAACGGGGGAGGGGCTACAATGAGCAGTTCTTC | CASHQRGRGYNEQFF
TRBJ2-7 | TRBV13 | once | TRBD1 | TGTGCCAGCAGCTTAGATACAGGGGGATCCTACGAGCAGTACTTC | CASSLDTGGSYEQYF
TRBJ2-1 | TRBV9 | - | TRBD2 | TGTGCCAGCAGCTACGGTCTAGCGGGAGGGAGGAATGAGCAGTTCTTC | CASSYGLAGGRNEQFF
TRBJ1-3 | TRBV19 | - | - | TGTGCCAGTAGTATCATCAGGCAGTTCGCCTCTGGAAACACCATATATTTT | CASSIIRQFASGNTIYF
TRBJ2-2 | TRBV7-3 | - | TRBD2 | TGTGCCAGCAGCCCCCAGGGCGGGGGGCCCCGGGAGCTGTTTTTT | CASSPQGGGPRELFF
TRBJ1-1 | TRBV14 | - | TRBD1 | TGTGCCAGCAGCCTAACAGGGGCCCAAGCTTTCTTT | CASSLTGAQAFF
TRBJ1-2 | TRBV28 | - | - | TGTGCCAGCAGTTTATTGGCAGGGAGGGGCGGCTACACCTTC | CASSLLAGRGGYTF
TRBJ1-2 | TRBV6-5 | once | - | TGTGCCAGCAGTTACGTCGACGGGAACTATGGCTACACCTTC | CASSYVDGNYGYTF
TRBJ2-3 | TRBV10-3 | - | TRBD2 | TGTGCCATCAGCACTAGCGGGGGGCTCACAGATACGCAGTATTTT | CAISTSGGLTDTQYF
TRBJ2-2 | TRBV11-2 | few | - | TGTGCCAGCAGCTTAGACGGTCTACGGCGGACCGGGGAGCTGTTTTTT | CASSLDGLRRTGELFF
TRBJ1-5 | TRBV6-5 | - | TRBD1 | TGTGCCAGCAGTTGGACAGGGGGCCCTAATCAGCCCCAGCATTTT | CASSWTGGPNQPQHF
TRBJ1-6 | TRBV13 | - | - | TGTGCCAGCAGCTTAGAACGGGTTGGGAATTCACCCCTCCACTTT | CASSLERVGNSPLHF
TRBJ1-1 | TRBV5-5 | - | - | TGTGCCAGCAGCAGGCGAGGCCCCGACCCTGAAGCTTTCTTT | CASSRRGPDPEAFF
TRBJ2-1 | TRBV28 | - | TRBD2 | TGTGCCAGCATTCCACCGGGACTATCCTCGGGGGAGCAGTTCTTC | CASIPPGLSSGEQFF
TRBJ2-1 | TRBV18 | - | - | TGTGCCAGCTCACCAGAGAGCGGTGAGCAGTTCTTC | CASSPESGEQFF
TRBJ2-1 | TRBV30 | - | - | TGTGCCTGGAGTGAGGGAGTTTATGAGCAGTTCTTC | CAWSEGVYEQFF
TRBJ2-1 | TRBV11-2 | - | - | TGTGCCAGTAAGCGGAACTTCAATGAGCAGTTCTTC | CASKRNFNEQFF